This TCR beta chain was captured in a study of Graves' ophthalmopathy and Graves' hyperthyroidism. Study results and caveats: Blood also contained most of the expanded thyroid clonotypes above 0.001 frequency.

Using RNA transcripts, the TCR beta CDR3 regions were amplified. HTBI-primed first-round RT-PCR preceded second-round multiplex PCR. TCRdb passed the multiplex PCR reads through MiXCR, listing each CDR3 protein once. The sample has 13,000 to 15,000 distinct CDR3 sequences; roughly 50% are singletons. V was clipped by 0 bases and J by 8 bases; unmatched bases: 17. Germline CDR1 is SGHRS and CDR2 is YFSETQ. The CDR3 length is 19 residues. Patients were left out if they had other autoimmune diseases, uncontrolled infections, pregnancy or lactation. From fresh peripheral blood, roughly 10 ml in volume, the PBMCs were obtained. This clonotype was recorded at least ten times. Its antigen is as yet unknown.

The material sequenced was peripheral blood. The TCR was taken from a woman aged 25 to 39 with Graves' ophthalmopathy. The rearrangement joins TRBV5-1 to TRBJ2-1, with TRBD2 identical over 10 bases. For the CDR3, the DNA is TGCGCCAGCAGCTTGGCCGAGCTAGCGGGGGCCGTGGATAACTATGAGCAGTTCTTC. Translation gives CASSLAELAGAVDNYEQFF.